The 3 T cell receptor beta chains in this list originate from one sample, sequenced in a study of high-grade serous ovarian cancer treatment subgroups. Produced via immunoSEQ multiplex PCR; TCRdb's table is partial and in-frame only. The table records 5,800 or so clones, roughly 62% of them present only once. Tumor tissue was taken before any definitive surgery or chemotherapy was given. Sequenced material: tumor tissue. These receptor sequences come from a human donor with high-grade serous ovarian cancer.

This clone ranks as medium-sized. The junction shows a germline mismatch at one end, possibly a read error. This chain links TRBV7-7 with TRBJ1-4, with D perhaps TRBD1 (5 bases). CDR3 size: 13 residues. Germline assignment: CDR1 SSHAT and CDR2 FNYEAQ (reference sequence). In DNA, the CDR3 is TGTGCTAGCAGCGCGGGGGGAGTTGAAAAACTGTTTTTT. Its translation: CASSAGGVEKLFF.

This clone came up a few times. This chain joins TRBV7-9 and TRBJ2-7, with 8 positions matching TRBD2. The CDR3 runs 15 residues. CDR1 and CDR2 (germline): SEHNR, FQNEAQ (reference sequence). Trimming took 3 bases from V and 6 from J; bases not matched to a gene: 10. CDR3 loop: CASSFSTGGPGEQYF. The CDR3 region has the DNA TGTGCCAGCAGCTTTTCGACGGGGGGGCCAGGCGAGCAGTACTTC.

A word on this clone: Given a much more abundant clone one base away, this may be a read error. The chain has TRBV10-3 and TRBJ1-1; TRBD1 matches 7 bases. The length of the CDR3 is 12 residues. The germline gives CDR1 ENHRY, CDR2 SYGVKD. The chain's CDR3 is CASSYRTGEAFF. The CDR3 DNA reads TGTGCCAGCAGTTACCGGACAGGTGAAGCTTTCTTT.